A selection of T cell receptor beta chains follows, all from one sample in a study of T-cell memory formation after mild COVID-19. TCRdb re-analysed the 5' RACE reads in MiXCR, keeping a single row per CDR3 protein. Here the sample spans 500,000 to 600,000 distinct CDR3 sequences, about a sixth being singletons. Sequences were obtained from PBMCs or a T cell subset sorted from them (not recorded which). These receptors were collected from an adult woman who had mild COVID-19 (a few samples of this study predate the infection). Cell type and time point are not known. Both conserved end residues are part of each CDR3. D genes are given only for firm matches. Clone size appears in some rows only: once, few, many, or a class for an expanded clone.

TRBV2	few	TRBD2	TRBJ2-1	TGTGCCGGGAGACTAGCGGGGAGTCGAGTAGATGAGCAGTTCTTC	CAGRLAGSRVDEQFF
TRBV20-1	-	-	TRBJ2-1	TGCAGTGCTAGGAAGCCGGGGTTGTCTTACAATGAGCAGTTCTTC	CSARKPGLSYNEQFF
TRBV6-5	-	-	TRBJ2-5	TGTGCCAGCAGTCGCCCAACGGAAGAGACCCAGTACTTC	CASSRPTEETQYF
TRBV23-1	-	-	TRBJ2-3	TGCGCCAGCAGTCAATCTTTACACGTGCAGGGGGGACGCACAGATACGCAGTATTTT	CASSQSLHVQGGRTDTQYF
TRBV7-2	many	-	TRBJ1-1	TGTGCCAGCAGCTTCCGGAGAATGAACACTGAAGCTTTCTTT	CASSFRRMNTEAFF
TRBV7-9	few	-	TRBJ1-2	TGTGCCAGCAGCTTAAGGGATAACTATGGCTACACCTTC	CASSLRDNYGYTF
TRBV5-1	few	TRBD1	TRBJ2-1	TGCGCCAGCAGCTTAGAAGCGGGACAGGGGAACAATGAGCAGTTCTTC	CASSLEAGQGNNEQFF
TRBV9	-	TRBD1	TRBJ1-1	TGTGCCAGCAGCGCCTGGGACAGGGAAGGGTCTGAAGCTTTCTTT	CASSAWDREGSEAFF
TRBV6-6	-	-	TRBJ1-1	TGTGCCAGCAGTTACTCGATAGGAGGAGGAACTGAAGCTTTCTTT	CASSYSIGGGTEAFF
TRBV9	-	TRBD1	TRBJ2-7	TGTGCCAGCAGCCCTGGAGGACAGGACCACGAGCAGTACTTC	CASSPGGQDHEQYF
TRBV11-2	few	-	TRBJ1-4	TGTGCCAGCAGCTTAGGTTACGGAACTAATGAAAAACTGTTTTTT	CASSLGYGTNEKLFF
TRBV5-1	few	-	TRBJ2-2	TGCGCCAGCAGTCTCCGGGCCGGGGGGAACACCGGGGAGCTGTTTTTT	CASSLRAGGNTGELFF
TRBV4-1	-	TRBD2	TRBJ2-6	TGCGCCAGCAGCCTAGGACTAGCTGGGGCCAACGTCCTGACTTTC	CASSLGLAGANVLTF
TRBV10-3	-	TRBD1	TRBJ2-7	TGTGCCATCAGTGAGAACAGGGGTGACTACGAGCAGTACTTC	CAISENRGDYEQYF
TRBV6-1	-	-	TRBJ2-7	TGTGCCAGCAGTGAACAGGGACCAGAGGGGCAGTACTTC	CASSEQGPEGQYF
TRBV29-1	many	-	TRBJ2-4	TGCAGCGTTGCGGGTTGGGGGTTAGCCAAAAACATTCAGTACTTC	CSVAGWGLAKNIQYF
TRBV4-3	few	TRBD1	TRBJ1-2	TGCGCCAGCAGCCGAGAGAGCAGGGGGCATTATGGCTACACCTTC	CASSRESRGHYGYTF
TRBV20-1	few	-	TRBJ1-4	TGCAGTGCGACGTCAGCGGGGGGTGAAAAACTGTTTTTT	CSATSAGGEKLFF
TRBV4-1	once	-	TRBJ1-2	TGCGCCAGCAGCCAAGCGGACGGATACTATGGCTACACCTTC	CASSQADGYYGYTF
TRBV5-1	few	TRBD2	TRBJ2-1	TGCGCCAGCAGCCCAGGGACTAGCGGGATAAATGAGCAGTTCTTC	CASSPGTSGINEQFF
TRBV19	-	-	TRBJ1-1	TGTGCCAGTAGTATTGCCCACCGGGGTCCTGAAGCTTTCTTT	CASSIAHRGPEAFF
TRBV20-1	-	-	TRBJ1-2	TGCAGTGCCATGAGTGGTAAGGGGTCCTATGGCTACACCTTC	CSAMSGKGSYGYTF
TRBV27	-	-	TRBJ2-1	TGTGCCAGCAGTTTATCGGGGTCAACGAAGCAGTTCTTC	CASSLSGSTKQFF
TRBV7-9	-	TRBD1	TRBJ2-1	TGTGCCAGCAGCTTGGGACAGGGGAGGTACAATGAGCAGTTCTTC	CASSLGQGRYNEQFF
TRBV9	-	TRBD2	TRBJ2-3	TGTGCCAGCAGCCCAGTAGCGGGGGGTACAGATACGCAGTATTTT	CASSPVAGGTDTQYF
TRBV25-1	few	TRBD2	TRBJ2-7	TGTGCCAGCAGTGAATATTCCGGGAGGCACGAGCAGTACTTC	CASSEYSGRHEQYF
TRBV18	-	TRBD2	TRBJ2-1	TGTGCCAGCTCACCTGTAAGGTGGGCGGGAGGATCCGATGAGCAGTTCTTC	CASSPVRWAGGSDEQFF
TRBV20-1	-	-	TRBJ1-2	TGCAGTGCCCGCAGAACCGATGGCTACACCTTC	CSARRTDGYTF
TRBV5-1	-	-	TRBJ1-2	TGCGCCAGCAGCAACGAGGACGGCTACACCTTC	CASSNEDGYTF
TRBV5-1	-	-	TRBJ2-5	TGCGCCAGCAGTGGGGGGCGGATGGTACAAGAGACCCAGTACTTC	CASSGGRMVQETQYF
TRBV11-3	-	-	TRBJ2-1	TGTGCCAGCAGCTTACTGAACTGGGAGAATGAGCAGTTCTTC	CASSLLNWENEQFF
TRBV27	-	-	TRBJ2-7	TGTGCCAGCAGTAAGGGCTTATACGCGTACGAGCAGTACTTC	CASSKGLYAYEQYF